Shown below are 2 T cell receptor beta chains from a single sample sequenced in a study of blood T cell repertoires in COVID-19. TCRdb's table, derived via immunoSEQ multiplex PCR, lists solely in-frame clones and lacks some. The sample consists of 150,000 to 200,000 clones, approximately 80% of them appearing once. Sequencing was done on a sample of PBMCs or T cells enriched from blood (not recorded which). These receptors were obtained from a man between 45 and 60 years old who had recovered from COVID-19.

CDR3 sequence (DNA): TGTGCCAGCAGCGATCACTACGAGCAGTACTTC. It translates to CASSDHYEQYF. The gene calls are TRBV9 and TRBJ2-7; D uncertain. Germline CDR1 SGDLS, CDR2 YYNGEE. The ends were cut back, 3 bases at V and 3 bases at J, with 4 bases in the middle. This CDR3 spans 11 amino acids.

The chain joins TRBV5-1 to TRBJ2-5; D gene uncertain. Germline-derived CDR1 and CDR2 are SGHRS and YFSETQ. CDR3 length equals 15 residues. Trimming stripped 0 bases from V and 2 bases from J, with 11 bases between. The CDR3 DNA sequence: TGCGCCAGCAGCTTGGGGTCAGGCTCGCAAGAGACCCAGTACTTC. Amino acid sequence: CASSLGSGSQETQYF.